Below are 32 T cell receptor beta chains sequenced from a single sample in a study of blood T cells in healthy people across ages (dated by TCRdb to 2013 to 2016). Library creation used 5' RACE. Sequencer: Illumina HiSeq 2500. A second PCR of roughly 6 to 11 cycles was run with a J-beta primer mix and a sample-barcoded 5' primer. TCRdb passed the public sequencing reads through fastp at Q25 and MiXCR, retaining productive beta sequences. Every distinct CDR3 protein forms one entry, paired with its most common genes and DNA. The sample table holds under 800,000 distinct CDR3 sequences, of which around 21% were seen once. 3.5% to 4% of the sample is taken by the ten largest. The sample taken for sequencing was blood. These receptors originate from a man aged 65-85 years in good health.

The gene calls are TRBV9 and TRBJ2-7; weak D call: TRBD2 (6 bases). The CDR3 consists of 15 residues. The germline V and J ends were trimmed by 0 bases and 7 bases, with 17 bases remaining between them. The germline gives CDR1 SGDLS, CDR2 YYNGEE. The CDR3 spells CASSVGLAPRAEQYF. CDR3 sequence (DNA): TGTGCCAGCAGCGTAGGGCTAGCGCCCAGGGCAGAGCAGTACTTC.

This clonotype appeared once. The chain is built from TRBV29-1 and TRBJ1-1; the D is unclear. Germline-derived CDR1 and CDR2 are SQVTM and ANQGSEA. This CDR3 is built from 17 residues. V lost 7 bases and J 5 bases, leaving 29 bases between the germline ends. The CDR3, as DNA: TGCAGCGGCATACCCTGGGCACAGTCGGTTGCGTGGACTGAAGCTTTCTTT. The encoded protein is CSGIPWAQSVAWTEAFF.

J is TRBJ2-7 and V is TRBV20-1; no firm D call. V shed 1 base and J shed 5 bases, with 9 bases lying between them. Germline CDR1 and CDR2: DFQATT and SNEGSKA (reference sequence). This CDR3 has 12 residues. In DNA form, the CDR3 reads TGCAGTGCTAGAGTAGCATCCCACGAGCAGTACTTC. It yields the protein CSARVASHEQYF.

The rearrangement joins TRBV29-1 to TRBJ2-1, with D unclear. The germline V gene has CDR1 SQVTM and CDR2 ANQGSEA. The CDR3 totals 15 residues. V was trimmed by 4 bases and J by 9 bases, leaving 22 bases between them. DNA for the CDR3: TGCAGCGTTGGGACCAAGGGAAAAGTCGGGCTTGAGCAGTTCTTC. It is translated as CSVGTKGKVGLEQFF.

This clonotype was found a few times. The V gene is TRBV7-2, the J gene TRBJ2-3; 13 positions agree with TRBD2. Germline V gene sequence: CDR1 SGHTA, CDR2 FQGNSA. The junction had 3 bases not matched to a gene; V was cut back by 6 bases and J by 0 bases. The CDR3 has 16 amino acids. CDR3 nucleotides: TGTGCCAGCAGTCGACTAGCGGGAGGAAGCACAGATACGCAGTATTTT. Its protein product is CASSRLAGGSTDTQYF.

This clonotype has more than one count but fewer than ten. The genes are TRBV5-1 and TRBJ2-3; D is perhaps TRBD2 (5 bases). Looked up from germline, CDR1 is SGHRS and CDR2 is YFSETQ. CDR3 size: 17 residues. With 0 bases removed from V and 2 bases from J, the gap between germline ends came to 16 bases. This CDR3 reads CASSLAGSGRHTDTQYF. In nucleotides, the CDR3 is TGCGCCAGCAGCTTGGCTGGGAGCGGAAGACACACAGATACGCAGTATTTT.

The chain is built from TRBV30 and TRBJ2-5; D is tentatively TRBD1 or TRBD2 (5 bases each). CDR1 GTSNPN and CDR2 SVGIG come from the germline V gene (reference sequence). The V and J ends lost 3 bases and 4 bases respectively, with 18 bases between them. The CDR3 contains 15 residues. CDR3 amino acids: CAWSHQLGPRETQYF. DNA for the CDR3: TGTGCCTGGAGCCACCAATTGGGACCAAGAGAGACCCAGTACTTC.

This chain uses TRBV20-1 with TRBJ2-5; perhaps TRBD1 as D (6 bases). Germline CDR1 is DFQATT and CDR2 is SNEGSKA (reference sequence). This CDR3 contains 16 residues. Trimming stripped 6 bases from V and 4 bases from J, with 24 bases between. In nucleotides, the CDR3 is TGCAGTGCCACAGAGGGGGAACTCCCAAGGGGAGAGACCCAGTACTTC. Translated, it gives CSATEGELPRGETQYF.

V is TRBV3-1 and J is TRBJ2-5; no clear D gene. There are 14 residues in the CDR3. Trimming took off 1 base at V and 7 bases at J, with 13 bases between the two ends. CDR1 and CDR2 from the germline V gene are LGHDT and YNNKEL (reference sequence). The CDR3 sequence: CASSQVAEMGTQYF. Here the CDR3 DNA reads TGTGCCAGCAGCCAAGTGGCGGAAATGGGGACCCAGTACTTC.

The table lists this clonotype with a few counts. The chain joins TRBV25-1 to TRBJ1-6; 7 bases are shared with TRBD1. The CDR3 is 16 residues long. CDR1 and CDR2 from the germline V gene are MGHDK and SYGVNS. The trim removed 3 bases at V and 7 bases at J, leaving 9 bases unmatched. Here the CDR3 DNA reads TGTGCCAGCAGTGACCTGGACAGGACCGGGAATTCACCCCTCCACTTT. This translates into CASSDLDRTGNSPLHF.

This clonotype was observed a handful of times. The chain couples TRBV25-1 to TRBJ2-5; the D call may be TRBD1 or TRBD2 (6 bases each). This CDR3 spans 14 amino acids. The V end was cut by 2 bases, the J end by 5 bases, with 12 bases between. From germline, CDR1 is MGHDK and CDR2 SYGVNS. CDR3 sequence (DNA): TGTGCCAGCAGTGAAATGGGGGGCATCGAGACCCAGTACTTC. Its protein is CASSEMGGIETQYF.

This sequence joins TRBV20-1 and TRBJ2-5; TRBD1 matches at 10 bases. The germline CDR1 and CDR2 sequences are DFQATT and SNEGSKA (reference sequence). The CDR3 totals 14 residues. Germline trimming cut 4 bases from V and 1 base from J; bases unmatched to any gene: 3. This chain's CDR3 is CSAKRTGGQETQYF. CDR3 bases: TGCAGTGCTAAGCGGACAGGGGGCCAAGAGACCCAGTACTTC.

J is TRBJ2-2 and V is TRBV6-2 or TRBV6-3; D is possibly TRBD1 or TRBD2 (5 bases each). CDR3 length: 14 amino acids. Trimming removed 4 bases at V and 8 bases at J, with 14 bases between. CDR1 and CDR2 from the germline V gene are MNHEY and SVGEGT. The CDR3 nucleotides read TGTGCCAGCAGTTCCGGGACGTATGGAGGGGAGCTGTTTTTT. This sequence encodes CASSSGTYGGELFF.

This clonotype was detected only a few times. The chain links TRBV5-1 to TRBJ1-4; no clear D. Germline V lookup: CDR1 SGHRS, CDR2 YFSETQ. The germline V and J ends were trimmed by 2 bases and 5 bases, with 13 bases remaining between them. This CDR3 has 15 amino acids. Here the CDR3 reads CASSFEGGRNEKLFF. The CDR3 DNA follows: TGCGCCAGCAGCTTCGAAGGAGGGCGGAATGAAAAACTGTTTTTT.

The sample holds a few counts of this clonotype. The CDR3 DNA reads TGTGCCAGCGAGGGACTAGCGGGAGAGACCCAGTACTTC. Translation: CASEGLAGETQYF. J is TRBJ2-5 and V is TRBV2; 12 bases line up with TRBD2. V shed 8 bases, J shed 4 bases, and the junction held 2 bases outside the gene matches. Germline CDR1 is SNHLY and CDR2 is FYNNEI. This CDR3 has 13 residues.

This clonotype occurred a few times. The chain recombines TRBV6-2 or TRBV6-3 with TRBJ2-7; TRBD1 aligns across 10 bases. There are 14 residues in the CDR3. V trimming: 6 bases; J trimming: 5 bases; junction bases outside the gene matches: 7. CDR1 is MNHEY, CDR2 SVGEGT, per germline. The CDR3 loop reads CASSRPGTGDEQYF. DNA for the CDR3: TGTGCCAGCAGCCGTCCCGGGACAGGGGACGAGCAGTACTTC.

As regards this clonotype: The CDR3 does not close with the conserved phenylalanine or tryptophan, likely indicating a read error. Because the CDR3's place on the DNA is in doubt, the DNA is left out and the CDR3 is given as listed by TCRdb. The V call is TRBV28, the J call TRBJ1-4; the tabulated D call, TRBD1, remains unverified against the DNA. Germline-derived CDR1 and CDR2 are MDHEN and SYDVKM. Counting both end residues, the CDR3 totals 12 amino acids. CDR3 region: CASRTGDGKLVS.

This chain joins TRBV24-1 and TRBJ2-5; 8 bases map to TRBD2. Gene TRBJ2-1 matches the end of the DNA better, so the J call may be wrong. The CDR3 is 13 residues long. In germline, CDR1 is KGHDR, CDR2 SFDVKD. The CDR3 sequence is CATSDFAGTRQFF. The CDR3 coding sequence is TGTGCCACCAGTGATTTTGCAGGGACTAGACAGTTCTTC.

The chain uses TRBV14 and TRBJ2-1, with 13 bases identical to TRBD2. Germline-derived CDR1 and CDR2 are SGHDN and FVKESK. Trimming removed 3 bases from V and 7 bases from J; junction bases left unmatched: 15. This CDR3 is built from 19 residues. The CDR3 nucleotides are TGTGCCAGCAGCCAGGGAGGGACTAGCGGGGTTGCCCGTAAAAATGAGCAGTTCTTC. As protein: CASSQGGTSGVARKNEQFF.

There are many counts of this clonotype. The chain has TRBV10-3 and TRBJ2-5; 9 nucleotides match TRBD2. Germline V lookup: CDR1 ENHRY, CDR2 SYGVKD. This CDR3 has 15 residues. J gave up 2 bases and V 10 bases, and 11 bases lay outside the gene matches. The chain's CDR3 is CATQRFTSGQETQYF. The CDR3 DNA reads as TGTGCCACCCAAAGGTTTACTAGCGGGCAAGAGACCCAGTACTTC.

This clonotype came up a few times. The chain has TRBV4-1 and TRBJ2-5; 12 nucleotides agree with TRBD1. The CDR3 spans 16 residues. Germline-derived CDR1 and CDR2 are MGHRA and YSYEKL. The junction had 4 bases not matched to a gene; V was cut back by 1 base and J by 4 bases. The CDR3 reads CASSQGGQGARETQYF. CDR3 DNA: TGCGCCAGCAGCCAAGGGGGACAGGGGGCAAGAGAGACCCAGTACTTC.

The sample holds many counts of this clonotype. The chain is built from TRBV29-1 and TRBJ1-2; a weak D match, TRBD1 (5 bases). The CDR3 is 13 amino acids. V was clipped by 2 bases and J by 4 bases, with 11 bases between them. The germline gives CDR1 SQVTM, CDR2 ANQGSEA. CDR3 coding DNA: TGCAGCGTTGAATTCAGGGACTCCTATGGCTACACCTTC. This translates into CSVEFRDSYGYTF.

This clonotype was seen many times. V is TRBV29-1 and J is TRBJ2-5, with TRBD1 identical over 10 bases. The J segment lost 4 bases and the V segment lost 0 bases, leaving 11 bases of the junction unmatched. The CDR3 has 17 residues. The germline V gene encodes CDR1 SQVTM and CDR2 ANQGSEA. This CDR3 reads CSVEDPATGGSPETQYF. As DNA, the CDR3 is TGCAGCGTTGAAGATCCGGCGACAGGGGGCTCACCAGAGACCCAGTACTTC.

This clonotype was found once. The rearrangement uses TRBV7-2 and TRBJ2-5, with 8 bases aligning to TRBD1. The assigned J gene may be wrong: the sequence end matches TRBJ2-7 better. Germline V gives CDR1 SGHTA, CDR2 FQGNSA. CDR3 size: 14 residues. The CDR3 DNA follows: TGTGCCAGCAGCTTAGGACAGGGGCCTCACGAGCAGTACTTC. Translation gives CASSLGQGPHEQYF.

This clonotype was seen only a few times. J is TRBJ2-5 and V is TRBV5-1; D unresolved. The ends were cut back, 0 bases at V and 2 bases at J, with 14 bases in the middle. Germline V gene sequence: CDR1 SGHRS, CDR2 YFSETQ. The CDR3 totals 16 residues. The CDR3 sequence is CASSLDPQTRQETQYF. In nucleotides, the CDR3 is TGCGCCAGCAGCTTGGACCCCCAGACTCGTCAAGAGACCCAGTACTTC.

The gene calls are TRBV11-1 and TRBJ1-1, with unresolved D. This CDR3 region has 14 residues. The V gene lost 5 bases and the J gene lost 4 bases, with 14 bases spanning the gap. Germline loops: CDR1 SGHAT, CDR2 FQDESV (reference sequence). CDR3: CASSHDEEFTEAFF. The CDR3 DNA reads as TGTGCCAGCAGCCACGACGAGGAGTTCACTGAAGCTTTCTTT.

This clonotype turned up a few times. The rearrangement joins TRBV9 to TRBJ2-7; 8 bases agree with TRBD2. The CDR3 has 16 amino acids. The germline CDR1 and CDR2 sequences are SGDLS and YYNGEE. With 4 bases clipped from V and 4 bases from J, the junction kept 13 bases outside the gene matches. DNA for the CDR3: TGTGCCAGCAGCCCAAGTCGAAGCGGGAGTTGGTACGAGCAGTACTTC. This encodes CASSPSRSGSWYEQYF.

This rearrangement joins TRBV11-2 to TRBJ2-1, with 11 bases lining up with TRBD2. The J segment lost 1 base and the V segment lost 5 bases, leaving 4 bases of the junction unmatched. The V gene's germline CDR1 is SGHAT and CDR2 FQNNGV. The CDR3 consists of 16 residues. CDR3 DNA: TGTGCCAGCAGCACAACTAGCGGGAGATCCTACAATGAGCAGTTCTTC. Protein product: CASSTTSGRSYNEQFF.

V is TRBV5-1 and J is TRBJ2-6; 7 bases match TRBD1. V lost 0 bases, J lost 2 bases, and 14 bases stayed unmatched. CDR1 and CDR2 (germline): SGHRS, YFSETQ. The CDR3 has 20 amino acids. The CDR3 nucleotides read TGCGCCAGCAGCTTGGCCCCGGGACAGACATTAAAGCCTGGGGCCAACGTCCTGACTTTC. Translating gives CASSLAPGQTLKPGANVLTF.

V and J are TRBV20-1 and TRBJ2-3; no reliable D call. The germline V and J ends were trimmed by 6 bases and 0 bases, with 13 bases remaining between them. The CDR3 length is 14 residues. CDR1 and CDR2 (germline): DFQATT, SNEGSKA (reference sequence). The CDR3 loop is CSANLYGSTDTQYF. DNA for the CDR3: TGCAGTGCCAATTTATACGGGAGCACAGATACGCAGTATTTT.

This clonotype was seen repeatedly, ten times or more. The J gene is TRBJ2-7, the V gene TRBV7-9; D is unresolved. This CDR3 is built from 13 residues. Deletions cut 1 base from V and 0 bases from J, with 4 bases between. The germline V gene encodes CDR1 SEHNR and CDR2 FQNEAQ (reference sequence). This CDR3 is CASSLGNSYEQYF. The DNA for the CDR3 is TGTGCCAGCAGCTTAGGCAACTCCTACGAGCAGTACTTC. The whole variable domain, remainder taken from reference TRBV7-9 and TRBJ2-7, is DTGVSQNPRHKITKRGQNVTFRCDPISEHNRLYWYRQTLGQGPEFLTYFQNEAQLEKSRLLSDRFSAERPKGSFSTLEIQRTEQGDSAMYLCASSLGNSYEQYFGPGTRLTVT.

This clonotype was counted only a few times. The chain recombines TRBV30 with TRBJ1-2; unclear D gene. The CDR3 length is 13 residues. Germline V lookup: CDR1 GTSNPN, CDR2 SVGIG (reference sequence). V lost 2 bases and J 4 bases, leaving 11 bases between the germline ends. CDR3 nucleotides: TGTGCCTGGAGTCCCGGGGTGGGCTATGGCTACACCTTC. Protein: CAWSPGVGYGYTF. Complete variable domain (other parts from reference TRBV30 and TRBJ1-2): SQTIHQWPATLVQPVGSPLSLECTVEGTSNPNLYWYRQAAGRGLQLLFYSVGIGQISSEVPQNLSASRPQDRQFILSSKKLLLSDSGFYLCAWSPGVGYGYTFGSGTRLTVV.